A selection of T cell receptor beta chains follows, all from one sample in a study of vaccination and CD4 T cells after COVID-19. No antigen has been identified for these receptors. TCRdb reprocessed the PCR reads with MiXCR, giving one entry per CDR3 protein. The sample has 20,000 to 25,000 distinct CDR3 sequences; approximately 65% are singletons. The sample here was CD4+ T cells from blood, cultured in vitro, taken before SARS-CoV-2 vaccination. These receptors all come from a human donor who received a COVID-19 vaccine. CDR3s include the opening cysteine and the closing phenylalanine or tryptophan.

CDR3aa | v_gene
CASSYSWEGTNVLTF | TRBV6-5
CAIRGQVGNTEAFF | TRBV10-3
CSAPGRAWGYTF | TRBV20-1
CASRPGGGGLAYEQYF | TRBV6-2/TRBV6-3
CSARSRASGGGTQYF | TRBV20-1
CASRQWTGNTEAFF | TRBV2
CSAPLSGRGGANTGELFF | TRBV20-1
CASSPRGLFVRTSNNEQFF | TRBV12-3/TRBV12-4
CASSPGNPEAFF | TRBV6-1
CASRRLFQGTQYF | TRBV6-1
CSARDFPPSDQPQHF | TRBV20-1
CSASWTSGGAWEETQYF | TRBV20-1
CASSLAAGVLFF | TRBV7-2
CASSDYRLVGGDNTEAFF | TRBV10-1
CASSRPGYEQYF | TRBV7-2
CASSFTQGAGELFF | TRBV5-1
CASSDTGGNQETQYF | TRBV10-1
CASSRRGLGELFF | TRBV14
CASSIAPGQEQYF | TRBV19
CASNERGGRGGELFF | TRBV6-1
CASSERVGGNTIYF | TRBV2
CSVAWTAGDQPQHF | TRBV29-1
CASSNSRTGATEAFF | TRBV19
CASSEAITGTLSEQYF | TRBV6-1
CSASGTSLYNEQFF | TRBV20-1
CSARNDRDTEAFF | TRBV20-1
CSARTGDSNTGELFF | TRBV20-1
CATSEGDSRTFF | TRBV24-1
CSAGRTGGEETQYF | TRBV20-1
CASSLVGGVANYGYTF | TRBV7-9
CASSYSPPTVSSYNSPLHF | TRBV6-5
CASSAGQGGNTIYF | TRBV5-1
CATSDPGSNQPQHF | TRBV24-1
CASSIMGRSYGYTF | TRBV19
CASSRTSLASGGNTQYF | TRBV12-3/TRBV12-4
CASSRLIANYGYTF | TRBV5-3